This T cell receptor beta chain was sequenced for a study of CD4+ T cells in melanoma. General study results and limits: Diverse differentiation states were reported for melanoma neoantigen-specific CD4+ T cells.

The data were produced by immunoSEQ multiplex PCR, yet TCRdb's version contains in-frame clones alone and is incomplete. The table includes approximately 14,000 clones, approximately 80% detected once. V was pared by 3 bases and J by 6 bases, with 9 bases between. Germline V gene lookup returns CDR1 SGHRS and CDR2 YFSETQ. The CDR3 is 13 amino acids. This clone was counted a single time. Antigen: not known. The chain joins TRBV5-1 to TRBJ2-2, with a weak D call TRBD1 (6 bases). The source is a human donor with melanoma. The sample taken for sequencing was cells from a culture (not recorded whether cultured in vitro). This CDR3 is CASSWGTSGELFF. CDR3 DNA sequence: TGCGCCAGCAGCTGGGGGACATCCGGGGAGCTGTTTTTT.